This TCR beta chain came from a study of blood T cell repertoires in COVID-19. The CDR3 has 14 amino acids. Per germline, CDR1 SGHAT and CDR2 FQNNGV. Trimming took 5 bases from V and 4 from J; bases not matched to a gene: 3. Profiling relied on immunoSEQ multiplex PCR, and the TCRdb table lists in-frame clones only, not all of them. Found here are about 49,000 clones, over 65% of them singletons; the top ten hold 7.5% to 9%. V is TRBV11-2 and J is TRBJ1-5; 9 nucleotides line up with TRBD1. Sequencing was performed on peripheral blood. The receptor's source is a woman in her 70s with acute or convalescent COVID-19. The CDR3 here is CASSQDRGNQPQHF. As DNA, the CDR3 is TGTGCCAGCAGCCAGGACAGGGGAAATCAGCCCCAGCATTTT.